Included here is one T cell receptor (beta chain) sequence, with context. What it binds is unknown. No progression to ophthalmopathy during 18 months of follow-up defined stable disease. Lactation, pregnancy, other autoimmune disease or uncontrolled infection led to exclusion of patients. The data are from a study of T cells in Graves' hyperthyroidism and ophthalmopathy. TCR beta CDR3 regions were amplified from RNA transcripts. HTBI primers drove first-round RT-PCR of the TCR CDR3. TCRdb re-derived calls from the multiplex PCR reads in MiXCR, one entry per CDR3 protein. There are 550,000 to 800,000 distinct CDR3 sequences in the sample; 15% to 20% occur only once, and about 16% lies in the top ten. Study outcomes and limitations: Classification by a 13 V-J model distinguished ophthalmopathy from stable hyperthyroidism.

Between the trimmed V and J ends, which lost 0 bases and 5 bases, there was a span of 10 bases. The germline gives CDR1 SGHTS, CDR2 YDEGEE. CDR3 length: 14 residues. The source is a man over 45 with Graves' hyperthyroidism. Sequencing used blood. The rearrangement joins TRBV5-8 to TRBJ2-3; a possible D gene is TRBD1 (5 bases). CDR3 bases: TGTGCCAGCAGCTTGGCGACAGCTTTAGATACGCAGTATTTT. It encodes CASSLATALDTQYF.